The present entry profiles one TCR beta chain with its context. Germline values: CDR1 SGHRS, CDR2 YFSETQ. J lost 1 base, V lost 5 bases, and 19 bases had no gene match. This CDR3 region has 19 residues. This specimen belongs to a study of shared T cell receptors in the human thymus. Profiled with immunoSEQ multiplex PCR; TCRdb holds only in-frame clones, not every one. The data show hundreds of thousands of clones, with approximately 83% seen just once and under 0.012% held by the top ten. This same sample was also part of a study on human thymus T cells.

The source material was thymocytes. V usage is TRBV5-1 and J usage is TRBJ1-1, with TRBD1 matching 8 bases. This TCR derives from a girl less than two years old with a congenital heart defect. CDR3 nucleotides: TGCGCCAGCAGACACGGGGACAGGACCCCCACCTCTGGGAACACTGAAGCTTTCTTT. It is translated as CASRHGDRTPTSGNTEAFF.